The 14 T cell receptor beta chains in this list originate from one sample, sequenced in a study of shared clonotypes between healthy human individuals. Produced via immunoSEQ multiplex PCR; TCRdb's table is partial and in-frame only. The repertoire includes more than 1 million clones, approximately 78% of them detected once, and about 0.52% sits in the top ten. Sequenced sample: memory CD4+ T cells from PBMCs. Subset described: CD45RA-negative fraction. These receptor sequences come from a man younger than 35 in good health. Some clones in this sample may be carry-over from other donors' samples.

At least ten counts were recorded for this clone. The V and J genes are TRBV28 and TRBJ2-7, with D possibly matching TRBD1 (5 bases). CDR1 MDHEN and CDR2 SYDVKM come from the germline V gene. The CDR3 has 15 amino acids. V was clipped by 4 bases and J by 5 bases, with 18 bases between them. CDR3 in DNA: TGTGCCAGCAGTTCCCCGCGGCAGGGTCGGCACGAGCAGTACTTC. This encodes CASSSPRQGRHEQYF.

V gene TRBV28 combines with J gene TRBJ2-7; D remains ambiguous. Looked up from germline, CDR1 is MDHEN and CDR2 is SYDVKM. The CDR3 runs to 13 residues. Deletions cut 7 bases from V and 0 bases from J, with 10 bases between. The CDR3 bases are TGTGCCAGCATATCCAGCCTCTCCTACGAGCAGTACTTC. Translated: CASISSLSYEQYF.

This chain joins TRBV2 and TRBJ2-5, with D hard to call. The germline gives CDR1 SNHLY, CDR2 FYNNEI. Trimming took 6 bases from V and 11 from J, leaving 13 bases between them. CDR3 size: 11 residues. In DNA, the CDR3 is TGTGCCAGCAGGCTGGGATTGGGGCAGTACTTC. It translates to CASRLGLGQYF.

This chain links TRBV20-1 with TRBJ1-2; TRBD1 matches 7 bases. In germline, CDR1 is DFQATT, CDR2 SNEGSKA (reference sequence). This CDR3 comprises 11 residues. The CDR3 is CITRQGGGYTF. CDR3 DNA sequence: TGCATTACCAGGCAGGGGGGTGGCTACACCTTC.

This chain joins TRBV7-2 and TRBJ2-7; 13 bases match TRBD2. This CDR3 is built from 15 residues. The ends lost 7 bases at V and 3 bases at J; junction bases unmatched: 6. The germline V gene encodes CDR1 SGHTA and CDR2 FQGNSA. The CDR3 sequence is CASIPGTSGIYEQYF. CDR3 nucleotide sequence: TGTGCCAGCATCCCCGGGACTAGCGGGATCTACGAGCAGTACTTC.

The gene calls are TRBV6-1 and TRBJ2-7; D is unresolved. The CDR3 has 13 amino acids. The germline V and J ends were trimmed by 4 bases and 6 bases, with 13 bases remaining between them. The V gene's germline CDR1 is MNHNS and CDR2 SASEGT. The CDR3 region has the DNA TGTGCCAGCAGTGCCAAAGACACGACCGAGCAGTACTTC. It is translated as CASSAKDTTEQYF.

The V call is TRBV7-9, the J call TRBJ2-7; possibly TRBD1 for D (6 bases). V gave up 5 bases and J gave up 7 bases, with 15 bases separating them. Germline V lookup: CDR1 SEHNR, CDR2 FQNEAQ (reference sequence). CDR3 length: 13 amino acids. The CDR3 DNA is TGTGCCAGCAGCCCGGCGTGGGGGCGGGAGCAGTACTTC. This gives the protein CASSPAWGREQYF.

The chain joins TRBV7-3 to TRBJ2-7; 7 bases fit TRBD2. V gave up 5 bases and J gave up 7 bases; unmatched junction bases: 8. This CDR3 is built from 13 residues. The germline gives CDR1 SGHTA, CDR2 FQGTGA. The CDR3 nucleotides are TGTGCCAGCAGCCTTCTCGGCGGGGGTGAGCAGTACTTC. It yields the protein CASSLLGGGEQYF. The full variable domain, in which reference TRBV7-3 and TRBJ2-7 provide the parts outside the CDR3, is GAGVSQTPSNKVTEKGKYVELRCDPISGHTALYWYRQSLGQGPEFLIYFQGTGAADDSGLPNDRFFAVRPEGSVSTLKIQRTERGDSAVYLCASSLLGGGEQYFGPGTRLTVT.

V gene TRBV19 combines with J gene TRBJ2-4; TRBD1 aligns across 8 bases. Germline loops: CDR1 LNHDA, CDR2 SQIVND (reference sequence). This CDR3 comprises 22 residues. After removal of 5 bases from V and 1 base from J, the junction contained 25 bases not matched to a gene. CDR3 protein: CASSSSPTGASVNVGAKNIQYF. DNA of the CDR3: TGTGCCAGTAGTTCATCCCCGACAGGGGCTTCGGTTAACGTAGGGGCCAAAAACATTCAGTACTTC.

As concerns this clone: A far larger clone is a single base away, which makes a read error likely. The DNA of the CDR3 is TGTGCCTGGATAAGGGACAAGCCCTATGGCTACACCTTC. It codes for CAWIRDKPYGYTF. The chain links TRBV30 to TRBJ1-2; D may be TRBD1 (6 bases). The CDR3 has 13 amino acids. CDR1 is GTSNPN and CDR2 is SVGIG in the germline V gene (reference sequence). V was pared by 4 bases and J by 4 bases, with 13 bases between.

This rearrangement joins TRBV30 to TRBJ2-4; 12 nucleotides align to TRBD1. V shed 8 bases and J 9 bases; nucleotides not matched to a gene: 17. The CDR3 has 16 amino acids. CDR1 is GTSNPN and CDR2 is SVGIG in the germline V gene (reference sequence). The CDR3 is CAGQGLGDRGRGIQYF. The DNA for the CDR3 is TGTGCCGGGCAAGGTCTGGGGGACAGGGGGCGAGGCATTCAGTACTTC. Looking up the rest from reference TRBV30 and TRBJ2-4 gives the full variable domain: SQTIHQWPATLVQPVGSPLSLECTVEGTSNPNLYWYRQAAGRGLQLLFYSVGIGQISSEVPQNLSASRPQDRQFILSSKKLLLSDSGFYLCAGQGLGDRGRGIQYFGAGTRLSVL.

Remarks on this clone: Other DNA sequences in the sample encode the same CDR3. V gene TRBV30 combines with J gene TRBJ2-3; TRBD2 might be the D (5 bases). The CDR3 length is 14 residues. V lost 2 bases, J lost 0 bases, and 9 bases lay in between. The germline CDR1 and CDR2 sequences are GTSNPN and SVGIG (reference sequence). The CDR3 sequence is CAWSLGLSTDTQYF. Here the CDR3 DNA reads TGTGCCTGGAGTCTCGGACTTAGCACAGATACGCAGTATTTT.

This chain uses TRBV27 with TRBJ1-1, with D perhaps TRBD1 (6 bases). The germline CDR1 and CDR2 sequences are MNHEY and SMNVEV (reference sequence). This CDR3 has 16 amino acids. V was shortened by 6 bases and J by 6 bases, with 23 bases between the two germline ends. The CDR3 DNA sequence: TGTGCCAGCAGGAAAAGGACCGGGGGCTCGATCCCTGAAGCTTTCTTT. As protein: CASRKRTGGSIPEAFF.

This chain joins TRBV6-5 and TRBJ2-7; perhaps D is TRBD1 or TRBD2 (6 bases each). The CDR3 extends over 15 amino acids. The V gene lost 10 bases and the J gene lost 2 bases, with 21 bases spanning the gap. Germline CDR1 MNHEY, CDR2 SVGAGI. CDR3 residues: CATFRNPGATYEQYF. The CDR3 DNA reads TGTGCCACCTTCCGCAACCCGGGGGCCACCTACGAGCAGTACTTC.